These 8 T cell receptor beta chains were all obtained from the same sample, sequenced in a study of blood T cells in healthy people across ages. Primers used in a second PCR of roughly 6 to 11 cycles were a sample-barcoded 5' primer and a J-beta primer mix. TCRdb processed the 5' RACE reads anew with MiXCR; each CDR3 protein has one entry. The table shows about 1,500,000 distinct CDR3 sequences, with roughly 40% occurring only once. The sequenced material came from blood. These receptors all come from a young woman in good health.

V is TRBV6-1 and J is TRBJ1-5; 8 bases line up with TRBD1. V lost 3 bases to trimming and J lost 4 bases; unmatched junction nucleotides: 2. This CDR3 comprises 14 residues. CDR1 and CDR2 from the germline V gene are MNHNS and SASEGT. CDR3 region: CASSDGDRNQPQHF. CDR3 nucleotides: TGTGCCAGCAGTGATGGGGACAGGAATCAGCCCCAGCATTTT.

This clonotype was detected only a few times. As DNA, the CDR3 is TGTGCCAGCCCGACCTGGCGCGGTCAAGAGACCCAGTACTTC. As protein: CASPTWRGQETQYF. This chain joins TRBV14 and TRBJ2-5; D is uncertain. The CDR3 sequence is 14 residues long. From germline, CDR1 is SGHDN and CDR2 FVKESK. Between the trimmed V and J ends, which lost 8 bases and 2 bases, there was a span of 15 bases.

Remarks on this clonotype: A much bigger clone sits one base away, suggesting this may be a read error. The chain recombines TRBV12-3 or TRBV12-4 with TRBJ1-2, with 8 bases identical to TRBD1. This CDR3 region has 13 residues. V trimming: 6 bases; J trimming: 4 bases; junction bases outside the gene matches: 4. The CDR3: CASRPGTGYGYTF. CDR3 nucleotide sequence: TGTGCCAGCAGACCCGGGACAGGCTATGGCTACACCTTC.

This chain links TRBV7-2 with TRBJ1-1; no reliable D call. This CDR3 spans 13 amino acids. The germline gives CDR1 SGHTA, CDR2 FQGNSA. V was trimmed by 1 base and J by 8 bases, leaving 11 bases between them. CDR3 in DNA: TGTGCCAGCAGCTTAGAGGAGGGTAGGGAAGCTTTCTTT. This gives the protein CASSLEEGREAFF.

V and J are TRBV11-2 and TRBJ2-3; 10 bases line up with TRBD2. This CDR3 has 15 amino acids. V lost 5 bases and J lost 3; bases outside the gene matches: 5. Germline values: CDR1 SGHAT, CDR2 FQNNGV. This chain's CDR3 is CASSPSGSWTDTQYF. The CDR3 region has the DNA TGTGCCAGCAGCCCTAGCGGGAGCTGGACAGATACGCAGTATTTT.

The chain couples TRBV2 to TRBJ1-2; D may be TRBD1 (5 bases). Trimming stripped 5 bases from V and 1 base from J, with 14 bases between. The CDR3 totals 15 residues. Germline CDR1 reads SNHLY; CDR2 reads FYNNEI. The CDR3 protein is CASSHRDGNNYGYTF. The DNA for the CDR3 is TGTGCCAGCAGTCACCGGGACGGAAATAACTATGGCTACACCTTC.

The rearrangement joins TRBV5-1 to TRBJ2-1; TRBD2 aligns across 13 bases. The CDR3 runs 14 residues. Germline-derived CDR1 and CDR2 are SGHRS and YFSETQ. Germline trimming cut 4 bases from V and 9 bases from J; bases unmatched to any gene: 4. DNA for the CDR3: TGCGCCAGCAGCGTGACTAGCGGGGGGATTGAGCAGTTCTTC. Protein product: CASSVTSGGIEQFF.

This clonotype was observed a handful of times. The J gene is TRBJ2-3, the V gene TRBV7-2, with D unclear. Germline CDR1 SGHTA, CDR2 FQGNSA. With 1 base removed from V and 6 bases from J, the gap between germline ends came to 11 bases. This CDR3 comprises 14 residues. The CDR3 region has the DNA TGTGCCAGCAGCTTAGGTAGGGCCCCGGATACGCAGTATTTT. It codes for CASSLGRAPDTQYF.